The clone carrying this TCR beta chain occurred a few times. Its specificity is not known. This record comes from a study of T cell repertoires in cytomegalovirus infection. Germline V gene sequence: CDR1 SGHAT, CDR2 FQDESV (reference sequence). The CDR3 has 19 residues. The junction had 18 bases not matched to a gene; V was cut back by 5 bases and J by 2 bases. TCRdb independently ran MiXCR on the reads; one entry per CDR3 protein. In the table there are approximately 500,000 distinct CDR3 sequences, 33% of which are singletons. Findings and limits, study-wide: CMV carriers having the relevant HLA were flagged by cumulative public TCR beta family frequency.

The gene calls are TRBV11-1 and TRBJ2-1; 7 bases match TRBD2. The clonotype comes from a human donor in good health (CMV status not recorded). Some clones in this sample may be carry-over from other donors' samples. This specimen consisted of cultured PBMCs, obtained from culture after CMV antigen stimulation. The CDR3 loop is CASSPLWTSPNRPYNEQFF. CDR3 coding DNA: TGTGCCAGCAGCCCACTCTGGACTAGTCCCAATAGGCCCTACAATGAGCAGTTCTTC. The whole variable domain, filled in from reference TRBV11-1 and TRBJ2-1, reads EAEVAQSPRYKITEKSQAVAFWCDPISGHATLYWYRQILGQGPELLVQFQDESVVDDSQLPKDRFSAERLKGVDSTLKIQPAELGDSAMYLCASSPLWTSPNRPYNEQFFGPGTRLTVL.